This T cell receptor beta chain was sequenced for a study of blood T cells in healthy people across ages. Whole-study context: Researchers report that template switching captured about one barcoded beta molecule per two T cells.

V lost 6 bases, J lost 2 bases, and 5 bases stayed unmatched. The CDR3 is made up of 15 amino acids. CDR1 is SNHLY, CDR2 FYNNEI, per germline. It was with a sample-barcoded 5' primer and a J-beta primer mix that a second PCR of about 6 to 12 cycles was run. Each CDR3 protein is one row after TCRdb ran MiXCR on the 5' RACE reads. The data contain 1.4 million to 1.5 million distinct CDR3 sequences, roughly 40% of them singletons. The sequenced sample was blood. V and J are TRBV2 and TRBJ2-1; 9 bases are a match to TRBD2. The sequence was obtained from a woman aged 18-30 years in good health. CDR3 bases: TGTGCCAGCAGAGGAGGACTAGCGCCCTACAATGAGCAGTTCTTC. Encoded protein: CASRGGLAPYNEQFF.